The rows below give T cell receptor beta chains drawn from one sample of a study of blood T cells in healthy people across ages. One entry per CDR3 protein, called by TCRdb with MiXCR from the 5' RACE reads. The sample has fewer than 1.5 million distinct CDR3 sequences, approximately 42% seen once. The material sequenced was blood. The source is a woman under 30 in good health. The CDR3 runs from the conserved cysteine through the conserved F or W. D genes are given only for firm matches. The size field is filled for only some rows; it gives once, few, many or a size class.

CDR3 DNA	CDR3 protein	D gene	V gene	J gene	clone size
TGCGCCAGCAGCTTGGAGCTCCGCAATTCACCCCTCCACTTT	CASSLELRNSPLHF	.	TRBV5-1	TRBJ1-6	.
TGCAGTGCTGCGCCGGCAGGTCCCTCCAATCAGCCCCAGCATTTT	CSAAPAGPSNQPQHF	.	TRBV20-1	TRBJ1-5	.
TGTGCCAGCAGCAAGCCCCAGGGATGCAATCCGCCCCAGCATTTT	CASSKPQGCNPPQHF	.	TRBV21-1	TRBJ1-5	.
TGTGCCAGCAGCTTACAGGGCCCGGAAGCTTTCTTT	CASSLQGPEAFF	.	TRBV7-2	TRBJ1-1	.
TGCGCCAGCAGCTTGGCGAGCGGTTCGTCCGGAGAGACCCAGTACTTC	CASSLASGSSGETQYF	.	TRBV5-1	TRBJ2-5	few
TGTGCCAGCAGCTCTAGCGGGGGGTTTTCTGGTGAGCAGTTCTTC	CASSSSGGFSGEQFF	TRBD2	TRBV7-9	TRBJ2-1	few
TGTGCCAGCAGCGTCGCCGGGACTAACAATGAGCAGTTCTTC	CASSVAGTNNEQFF	TRBD2	TRBV9	TRBJ2-1	.
TGCAGCGTTGAAACGGGAGCTGAGCAGTTCTTC	CSVETGAEQFF	.	TRBV29-1	TRBJ2-1	.
TGTGCCTGGAGTGTACGGGGCGATACCCATGGCGGCTACACCTTC	CAWSVRGDTHGGYTF	.	TRBV30	TRBJ1-2	few
TGTGCCAGCAGGGCGGCAGGGGGAAACACCGGGGAGCTGTTTTTT	CASRAAGGNTGELFF	TRBD1	TRBV27	TRBJ2-2	.
TGTGCCAGCAGAAGACTAGCGGGACACAGGGGGGCCAAAAACATTCAGTACTTC	CASRRLAGHRGAKNIQYF	TRBD2	TRBV28	TRBJ2-4	.
TGTGCCAGCAGTGACTCGGGGCCTAGCGGGGTCCAAGAGACCCAGTACTTC	CASSDSGPSGVQETQYF	TRBD2	TRBV6-4	TRBJ2-5	few
TGTGCTAGTGGTTTGGTACTCGGACAGGACACTGAAGCTTTCTTT	CASGLVLGQDTEAFF	TRBD1	TRBV12-5	TRBJ1-1	.
TGTGCCAGCAGCGGAAGGGGCGCGAAAGAGACCCAGTACTTC	CASSGRGAKETQYF	.	TRBV21-1	TRBJ2-5	.
TGTGCCAGCAGCCCCCGAGGAGGGGCCGAGCAGTACTTC	CASSPRGGAEQYF	.	TRBV7-3	TRBJ2-7	.
TGTGCCTGGGGAGGGGATACGCAGTATTTT	CAWGGDTQYF	.	TRBV30	TRBJ2-3	.
TGTGCCAGCAGCGATGGCGGGGTTTCCTACGAGCAGTACTTC	CASSDGGVSYEQYF	.	TRBV9	TRBJ2-7	.
TGCAGCGGTGTCAGGGGGCGCGGAGCTCGGGGGGTTGACAATGAGCAGTTCTTC	CSGVRGRGARGVDNEQFF	.	TRBV29-1	TRBJ2-1	.
TGCGCCAGCAGCTTGCTAGACTGGACAGATACGCAGTATTTT	CASSLLDWTDTQYF	.	TRBV5-1	TRBJ2-3	few
TGTGCCAGCAGCTCTAGCGGGAAGGTTGAGACCCAGTACTTC	CASSSSGKVETQYF	TRBD2	TRBV7-9	TRBJ2-5	few
TGTGCCAGCCGCGGGGCGACGGGGGAGACCCAGTACTTC	CASRGATGETQYF	.	TRBV12-3/TRBV12-4	TRBJ2-5	.
TGTGCCAGCAGTCCATCTCAGCCCCAGCATTTT	CASSPSQPQHF	.	TRBV28	TRBJ1-5	few
TGCAGTGCTATTATGCGGGAAGGGACAGATACGCAGTATTTT	CSAIMREGTDTQYF	.	TRBV20-1	TRBJ2-3	few
TGTGCCAGCAGCCCTTCTAGCGGGGGGCACAATGAGCAGTTCTTC	CASSPSSGGHNEQFF	TRBD2	TRBV6-5	TRBJ2-1	.
TGTGCCATCAGTGAGCCCGGGGACGTAAAAACTAAAGCTTTCTTT	CAISEPGDVKTKAFF	.	TRBV10-3	TRBJ1-1	.
TGTGCCAGCATTGCCGGTAATGAAAAACTGTTTTTT	CASIAGNEKLFF	.	TRBV25-1	TRBJ1-4	.
TGTGCCACTGGGACTAGGGACACTGAAGCTTTCTTT	CATGTRDTEAFF	.	TRBV15	TRBJ1-1	.
TGTGCCAGCAGGCGCTGGGACACAGATACGCAGTATTTT	CASRRWDTDTQYF	.	TRBV5-6	TRBJ2-3	few
TGTGCCAGCAGTTTGGACCCCTCCCCTGGAAACACCATATATTTT	CASSLDPSPGNTIYF	.	TRBV6-2/TRBV6-3	TRBJ1-3	few
TGTGCCAGCAGCTTAATGCTCGGGGGTGGCTACACCTTC	CASSLMLGGGYTF	.	TRBV7-2	TRBJ1-2	few
TGTGCCAGCAGCAAAGTGGACAGGCACACCGGGGAGCTGTTTTTT	CASSKVDRHTGELFF	.	TRBV21-1	TRBJ2-2	.
TGTGCCAGCAGCTGGATCAACGAGGACAATGAGCAGTTCTTC	CASSWINEDNEQFF	.	TRBV27	TRBJ2-1	once
TGTGCCAGCAGTTCCCCAATAGGACCCAATGAAAAACTGTTTTTT	CASSSPIGPNEKLFF	.	TRBV25-1	TRBJ1-4	.
TGTGCCAGCAGCCCCCAACTCAGTAATCAGCCCCAGCATTTT	CASSPQLSNQPQHF	.	TRBV4-2	TRBJ1-5	once
TGTGCCAGCAGTCCGGGGGGCTCTAAGAGGGCTAGCACAGATACGCAGTATTTT	CASSPGGSKRASTDTQYF	.	TRBV12-3/TRBV12-4	TRBJ2-3	.
TGTGCCAGTAGTACCTCGTGGGAGTACCAAGAGACCCAGTACTTC	CASSTSWEYQETQYF	.	TRBV19	TRBJ2-5	.
TGCGCCAGCAGCTGGTCGACAGGGGGGGACACTGAAGCTTTCTTT	CASSWSTGGDTEAFF	TRBD1	TRBV5-1	TRBJ1-1	.
TGTGCCAGCAGAGGACAGGGGGCGCTTGGGGCCAACGTCCTGACTTTC	CASRGQGALGANVLTF	TRBD1	TRBV12-3/TRBV12-4	TRBJ2-6	few
TGCAGTGCGTCCACGACAGCTAATCAGCCCCAGCATTTT	CSASTTANQPQHF	.	TRBV20-1	TRBJ1-5	.
TGTGCCAGCAGCTCGACAGTTTCCTACGAGCAGTACTTC	CASSSTVSYEQYF	.	TRBV7-2	TRBJ2-7	few